The rows below give T cell receptor beta chains drawn from one sample of a study of T-cell reconstitution after alpha-beta-depleted transplantation in children. Using its own MiXCR run on the PCR reads, TCRdb lists one record per CDR3 protein. Of roughly 670,000 distinct CDR3 sequences listed, around 13% are singletons. The sequencing here drew on PBMCs, taken before TCRalphabeta/CD19-depleted stem cell transplant. The source of these receptors is a girl aged 2 to 9 with congenital amegakaryocytic thrombocytopenia, due to receive a stem cell transplant. Each CDR3 is given with its conserved first and last residue. The order of the fields is clone size, J gene, V gene, D gene, CDR3 protein, CDR3 DNA. A D gene is named only where the DNA matches it firmly. Only some rows state a clone size, as once, few, many or a class for expanded clones.

>few|TRBJ2-5|TRBV13|.
CASSSPGGQETQYF
TGTGCCAGCAGCTCCCCTGGAGGTCAAGAGACCCAGTACTTC
>many|TRBJ2-1|TRBV20-1|TRBD2
CSATGLAGLDFEQFF
TGCAGTGCTACGGGACTAGCGGGCCTTGACTTTGAGCAGTTCTTC
>.|TRBJ2-1|TRBV3-1|TRBD2
CASSIGRASGNEQFF
TGTGCCAGCTCTATCGGGAGGGCCTCGGGCAATGAGCAGTTCTTC
>many|TRBJ2-7|TRBV12-3/TRBV12-4|TRBD2
CASSIAGGPYEQYF
TGTGCCAGCAGTATCGCGGGAGGGCCTTACGAGCAGTACTTC
>many|TRBJ2-2|TRBV2|TRBD1
CASRQGVAAGELFF
TGTGCCAGCAGACAGGGGGTAGCGGCCGGGGAGCTGTTTTTT
>many|TRBJ2-7|TRBV7-8|.
CASSLVGGRKQYF
TGTGCCAGCAGCTTAGTCGGGGGGCGGAAGCAGTACTTC
>many|TRBJ2-3|TRBV10-2|TRBD1
CASRTGGPDTQYF
TGCGCCAGTCGGACAGGGGGTCCAGATACGCAGTATTTT
>few|TRBJ2-1|TRBV29-1|TRBD2
CSVEDEFWVSGGSYNEQFF
TGCAGCGTTGAAGATGAGTTTTGGGTTAGCGGGGGCTCCTACAATGAGCAGTTCTTC
>.|TRBJ2-1|TRBV12-3/TRBV12-4|TRBD1
CTSCPRDRGRVSPKNEQFF
TGTACCAGCTGCCCCCGGGACAGGGGGCGGGTGTCCCCCAAAAATGAGCAGTTCTTC
>many|TRBJ2-1|TRBV7-8|TRBD2
CASSSGLAIYNEQFF
TGTGCCAGCAGCTCCGGACTAGCGATCTACAATGAGCAGTTCTTC
>many|TRBJ2-5|TRBV5-1|.
CASSLEGVYQETQYF
TGCGCCAGCAGCTTGGAGGGTGTGTACCAAGAGACCCAGTACTTC
>.|TRBJ2-7|TRBV5-1|.
CASSLVPGVGSYEQYF
TGCGCCAGCAGCTTGGTTCCGGGAGTGGGGTCCTACGAGCAGTACTTC
>few|TRBJ2-3|TRBV15|TRBD2
CATSRVREGATDTQYF
TGTGCCACCAGCAGAGTGCGGGAGGGGGCCACAGATACGCAGTATTTT
>few|TRBJ2-7|TRBV20-1|.
CSARGGGRYEQYF
TGCAGTGCTCGGGGAGGGGGCAGATACGAGCAGTACTTC
>once|TRBJ2-1|TRBV14|TRBD2
CASSQDYGLGHNEQFF
TGTGCCAGCAGCCAAGATTACGGACTAGGGCACAATGAGCAGTTCTTC
>.|TRBJ2-1|TRBV5-1|.
CASSLGGGMGNNEQFF
TGCGCCAGCAGCTTGGGTGGGGGAATGGGGAACAATGAGCAGTTCTTC
>.|TRBJ1-2|TRBV3-1|.
CASSINRVRSYGYTF
TGTGCCAGCAGCATAAACAGGGTTCGGAGCTATGGCTACACCTTC
>many|TRBJ2-5|TRBV10-3|.
CAISEPAGAPQETQYF
TGTGCCATCAGTGAGCCCGCAGGGGCGCCCCAAGAGACCCAGTACTTC
>many|TRBJ2-1|TRBV7-7|.
CASSAGRTNEQFF
TGTGCCAGCAGCGCAGGACGGACCAATGAGCAGTTCTTC
>many|TRBJ1-2|TRBV9|.
CASSVEREGTGYTF
TGTGCCAGCAGCGTAGAGAGAGAGGGAACGGGCTACACCTTC
>few|TRBJ2-3|TRBV29-1|TRBD2
CSAVAGVSTDTQYF
TGCAGCGCCGTAGCGGGGGTTAGCACAGATACGCAGTATTTT
>few|TRBJ2-7|TRBV13|.
CASSSDREHEQYF
TGTGCCAGCAGCTCGGATAGAGAACACGAGCAGTACTTC
>few|TRBJ2-5|TRBV20-1|.
CSARGLLQETQYF
TGCAGTGCTAGAGGCCTACTCCAAGAGACCCAGTACTTC
>.|TRBJ2-7|TRBV4-1|TRBD1
CASRETGTGEDEQYF
TGCGCCAGCAGGGAGACCGGGACAGGGGAAGACGAGCAGTACTTC
>many|TRBJ2-2|TRBV27|.
CASSGRAGELFF
TGTGCCAGCAGTGGTAGAGCCGGGGAGCTGTTTTTT
>few|TRBJ2-1|TRBV5-5|.
CASSLFTVTGDEQFF
TGTGCCAGCAGCTTGTTCACAGTAACTGGGGATGAGCAGTTCTTC
>.|TRBJ2-7|TRBV10-3|.
CAISKTGAEGEQYF
TGTGCCATCAGTAAGACCGGGGCGGAGGGCGAGCAGTACTTC
>few|TRBJ2-7|TRBV29-1|TRBD1
CSVVDRDPTGRYF
TGCAGCGTGGTGGACAGGGATCCCACTGGACGGTACTTC
>few|TRBJ2-1|TRBV7-9|TRBD2
CASSLGVALAGGKQFF
TGTGCCAGCAGCTTAGGTGTAGCACTAGCGGGAGGGAAGCAGTTCTTC
>many|TRBJ2-1|TRBV20-1|TRBD2
CSARVGLAGGGPLDEQFF
TGCAGTGCTAGAGTAGGGCTAGCGGGAGGGGGTCCTCTGGATGAGCAGTTCTTC
>few|TRBJ1-3|TRBV12-3/TRBV12-4|.
CASSSWVNTIYF
TGTGCCAGCAGTTCGTGGGTGAACACCATATATTTT
>many|TRBJ2-1|TRBV29-1|.
CSVGRQYNEQFF
TGCAGCGTTGGGCGGCAATACAATGAGCAGTTCTTC
>.|TRBJ2-6|TRBV7-9|.
CASSLDPPPNVLTF
TGTGCCAGCAGCTTAGACCCACCTCCCAACGTCCTGACTTTC
>.|TRBJ2-3|TRBV27|.
CATNPARVGPDTQYF
TGTGCCACTAACCCAGCCAGGGTTGGCCCAGATACGCAGTATTTT
>many|TRBJ2-2|TRBV5-1|.
CASSLGAVGNTGELFF
TGCGCCAGCAGCTTGGGGGCTGTGGGAAACACCGGGGAGCTGTTTTTT
>many|TRBJ1-2|TRBV5-6|.
CASSLPDSGYTF
TGTGCCAGCAGCTTGCCGGACAGTGGCTACACCTTC
>.|TRBJ2-1|TRBV6-1|TRBD2
CASMGNPRETTNEQFF
TGTGCCAGCATGGGTAATCCGCGGGAGACGACCAATGAGCAGTTCTTC
>many|TRBJ2-3|TRBV20-1|TRBD1
CSAVTGGRTDTQYF
TGCAGTGCTGTAACAGGGGGCAGAACAGATACGCAGTATTTT
>.|TRBJ2-3|TRBV7-3|.
CASSSPRPEGTDTQYF
TGTGCCAGCAGTTCACCCAGGCCGGAGGGCACAGATACGCAGTATTTT
>many|TRBJ1-1|TRBV5-1|.
CASSLDRGIDTEAFF
TGCGCCAGCAGCTTGGACCGGGGTATCGACACTGAAGCTTTCTTT
>.|TRBJ1-1|TRBV12-3/TRBV12-4|.
CASSSDRHTEAFF
TGTGCCAGCAGCTCAGACAGGCACACTGAAGCTTTCTTT